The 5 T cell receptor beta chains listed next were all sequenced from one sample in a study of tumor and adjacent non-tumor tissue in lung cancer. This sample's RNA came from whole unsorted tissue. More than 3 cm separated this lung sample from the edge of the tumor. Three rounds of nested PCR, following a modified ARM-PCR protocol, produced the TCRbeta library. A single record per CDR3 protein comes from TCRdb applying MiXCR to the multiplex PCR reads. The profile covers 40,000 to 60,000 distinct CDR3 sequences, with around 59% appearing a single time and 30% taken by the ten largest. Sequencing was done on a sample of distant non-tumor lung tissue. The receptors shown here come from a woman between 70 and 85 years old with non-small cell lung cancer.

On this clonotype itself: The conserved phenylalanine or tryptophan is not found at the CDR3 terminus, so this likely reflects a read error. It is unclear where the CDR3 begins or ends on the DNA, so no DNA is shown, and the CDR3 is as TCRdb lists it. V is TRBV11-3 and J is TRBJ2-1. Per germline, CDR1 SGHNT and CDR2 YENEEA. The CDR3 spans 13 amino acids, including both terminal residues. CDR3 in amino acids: CASSLPHHNEQFL.

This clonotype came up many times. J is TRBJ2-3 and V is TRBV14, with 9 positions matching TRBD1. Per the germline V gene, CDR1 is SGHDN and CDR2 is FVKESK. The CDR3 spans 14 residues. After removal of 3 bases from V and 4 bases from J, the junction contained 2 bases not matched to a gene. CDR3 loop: CASSQDRGADTQYF. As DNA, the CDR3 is TGTGCCAGCAGCCAGGACAGGGGAGCAGATACGCAGTATTTT.

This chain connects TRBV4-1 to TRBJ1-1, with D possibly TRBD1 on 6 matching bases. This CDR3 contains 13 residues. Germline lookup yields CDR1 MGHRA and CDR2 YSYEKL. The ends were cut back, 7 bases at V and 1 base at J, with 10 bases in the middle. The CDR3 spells CASTRTENTEAFF. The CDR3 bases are TGCGCCAGCACCCGGACAGAGAACACTGAAGCTTTCTTT.

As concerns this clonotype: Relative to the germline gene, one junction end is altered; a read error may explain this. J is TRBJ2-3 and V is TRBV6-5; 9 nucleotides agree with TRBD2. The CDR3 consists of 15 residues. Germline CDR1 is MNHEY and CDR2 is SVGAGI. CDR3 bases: TGTACCAGCAGTTACTCAGCGGGAGGTCAAGATACACAGTATTTT. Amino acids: CTSSYSAGGQDTQYF.

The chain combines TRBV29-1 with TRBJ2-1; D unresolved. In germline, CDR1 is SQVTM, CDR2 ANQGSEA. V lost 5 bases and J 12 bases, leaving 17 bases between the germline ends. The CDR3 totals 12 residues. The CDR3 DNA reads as TGCAGCGTTACACCACCCGGCGGCGGGCAGTTCTTC. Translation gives CSVTPPGGGQFF.